This TCR beta chain appears in the sequencing data of a study of blood T cell repertoires in COVID-19. At the level of the study: Nucleic acid was either cDNA or gDNA, and it came from T cells, B-cell-depleted T cells, or PBMCs.

Patients of the Seattle cohort, enrolled during active infection, were followed longitudinally. In germline, CDR1 is KGHSH, CDR2 LQKENI. The CDR3 consists of 15 residues. Unmatched junction bases numbered 4, after V lost 3 bases and J lost 3 bases. Authors' data handling: Reference gene primer amplification gave estimated nucleated cell counts. Repertoires were generated with immunoSEQ multiplex PCR, while TCRdb's copy carries only in-frame clones and drops some. D and trimming were read from the DNA, whereas the V and J calls and clone size are those reported in that table. This repertoire shows approximately 440,000 clones, about 91% found once; its top ten account for about 12%.

The chain employs TRBV18 and TRBJ2-3, with 9 bases that match TRBD1. Sample: peripheral blood. This clonotype was obtained from a woman aged 45-59 years with COVID-19, enrolled during active disease. The DNA for the CDR3 is TGTGCCAGCTCACCTCCGGGACAGGGTACAGATACGCAGTATTTT. Translated: CASSPPGQGTDTQYF.